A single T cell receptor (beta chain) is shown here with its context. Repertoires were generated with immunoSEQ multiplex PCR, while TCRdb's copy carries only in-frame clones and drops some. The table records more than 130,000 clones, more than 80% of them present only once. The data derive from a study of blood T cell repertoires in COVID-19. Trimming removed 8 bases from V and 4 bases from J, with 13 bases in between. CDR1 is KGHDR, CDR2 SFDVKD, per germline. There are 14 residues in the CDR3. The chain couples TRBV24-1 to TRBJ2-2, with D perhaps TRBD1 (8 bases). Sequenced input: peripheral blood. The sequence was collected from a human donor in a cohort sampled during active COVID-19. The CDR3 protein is CATTTGGVTGELFF. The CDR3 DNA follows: TGTGCCACCACAACAGGGGGGGTCACCGGGGAGCTGTTTTTT.